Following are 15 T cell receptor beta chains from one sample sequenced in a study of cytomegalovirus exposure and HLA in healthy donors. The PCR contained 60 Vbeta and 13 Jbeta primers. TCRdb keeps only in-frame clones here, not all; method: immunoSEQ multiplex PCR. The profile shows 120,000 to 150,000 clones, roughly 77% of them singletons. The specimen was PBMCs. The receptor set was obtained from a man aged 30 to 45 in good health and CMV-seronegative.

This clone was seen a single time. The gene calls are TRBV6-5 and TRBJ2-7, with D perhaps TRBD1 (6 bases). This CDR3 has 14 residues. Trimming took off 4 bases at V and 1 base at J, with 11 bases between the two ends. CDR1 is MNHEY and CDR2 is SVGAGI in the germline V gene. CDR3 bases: TGTGCCAGCAGTTCACCGCAGGGGTCCTACGAGCAGTACTTC. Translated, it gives CASSSPQGSYEQYF.

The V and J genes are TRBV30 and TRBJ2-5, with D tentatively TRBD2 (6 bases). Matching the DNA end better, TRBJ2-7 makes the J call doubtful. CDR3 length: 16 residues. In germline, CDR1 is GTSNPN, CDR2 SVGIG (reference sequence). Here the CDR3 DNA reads TGTGCCTGGACAGAGCTAGCGTCGGAGGGCTCCTACGAGCAGTACTTC. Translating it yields CAWTELASEGSYEQYF.

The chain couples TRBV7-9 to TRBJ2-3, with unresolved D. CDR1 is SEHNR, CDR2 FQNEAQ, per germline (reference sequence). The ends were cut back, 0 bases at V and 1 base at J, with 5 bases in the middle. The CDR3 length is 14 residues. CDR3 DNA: TGTGCCAGCAGCTTAGCGGCCCGCACAGATACGCAGTATTTT. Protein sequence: CASSLAARTDTQYF. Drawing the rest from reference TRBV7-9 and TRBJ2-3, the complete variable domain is DTGVSQNPRHKITKRGQNVTFRCDPISEHNRLYWYRQTLGQGPEFLTYFQNEAQLEKSRLLSDRFSAERPKGSFSTLEIQRTEQGDSAMYLCASSLAARTDTQYFGPGTRLTVL.

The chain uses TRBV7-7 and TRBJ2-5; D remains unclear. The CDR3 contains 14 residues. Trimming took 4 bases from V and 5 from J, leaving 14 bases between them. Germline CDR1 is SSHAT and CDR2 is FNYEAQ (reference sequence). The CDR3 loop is CASSSESFGETQYF. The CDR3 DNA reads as TGTGCCAGCAGCTCCGAGTCATTCGGGGAGACCCAGTACTTC.

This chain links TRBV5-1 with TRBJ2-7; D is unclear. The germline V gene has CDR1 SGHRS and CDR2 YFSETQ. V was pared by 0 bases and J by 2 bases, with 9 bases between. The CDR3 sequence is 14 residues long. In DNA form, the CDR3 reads TGCGCCAGCAGCTTGGCCAGAGGTACCTACGAGCAGTACTTC. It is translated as CASSLARGTYEQYF.

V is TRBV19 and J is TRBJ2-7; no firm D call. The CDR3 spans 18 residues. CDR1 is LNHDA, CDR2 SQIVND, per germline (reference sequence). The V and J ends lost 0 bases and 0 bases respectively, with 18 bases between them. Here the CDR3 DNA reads TGTGCCAGTAGTATAGACCATAAAGGTCCCTCTAGCTCCTACGAGCAGTACTTC. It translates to CASSIDHKGPSSSYEQYF.

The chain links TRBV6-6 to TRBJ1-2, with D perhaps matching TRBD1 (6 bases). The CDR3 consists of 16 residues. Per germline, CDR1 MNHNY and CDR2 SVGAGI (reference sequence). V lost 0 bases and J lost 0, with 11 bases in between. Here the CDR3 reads CASSYSVQGTNYGYTF. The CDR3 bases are TGTGCCAGCAGTTACTCTGTACAGGGAACTAACTATGGCTACACCTTC.

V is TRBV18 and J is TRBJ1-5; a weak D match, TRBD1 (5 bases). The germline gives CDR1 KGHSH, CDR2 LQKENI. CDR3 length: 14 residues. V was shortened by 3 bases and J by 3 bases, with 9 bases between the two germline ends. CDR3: CASSPWGDNQPQHF. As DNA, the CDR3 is TGTGCCAGCTCACCCTGGGGGGACAATCAGCCCCAGCATTTT.

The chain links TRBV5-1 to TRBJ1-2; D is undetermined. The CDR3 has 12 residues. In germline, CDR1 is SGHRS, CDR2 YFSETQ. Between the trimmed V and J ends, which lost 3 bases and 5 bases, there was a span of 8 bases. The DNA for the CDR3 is TGCGCCAGCAGCTCCCGGGTATATGGCTACACCTTC. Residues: CASSSRVYGYTF.

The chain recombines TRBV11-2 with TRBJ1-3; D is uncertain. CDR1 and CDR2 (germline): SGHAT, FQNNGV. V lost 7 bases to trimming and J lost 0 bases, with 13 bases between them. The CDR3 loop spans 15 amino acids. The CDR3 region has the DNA TGTGCCAGCACCACCCTGCGAGACTCTGGAAACACCATATATTTT. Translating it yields CASTTLRDSGNTIYF.

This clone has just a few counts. This CDR3 is CASSETGRNSPLHF. The CDR3 DNA follows: TGCGCCAGCAGCGAGACAGGGCGGAATTCACCCCTCCACTTT. The chain is built from TRBV5-1 and TRBJ1-6; 7 nucleotides line up with TRBD1. CDR3 length: 14 residues. Per germline, CDR1 SGHRS and CDR2 YFSETQ. The trim removed 4 bases at V and 7 bases at J, leaving 5 bases unmatched.

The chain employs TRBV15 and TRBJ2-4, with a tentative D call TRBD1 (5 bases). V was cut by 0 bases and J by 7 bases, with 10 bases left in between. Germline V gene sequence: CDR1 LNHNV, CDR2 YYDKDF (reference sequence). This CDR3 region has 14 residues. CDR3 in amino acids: CATSRDWAGNIQYF. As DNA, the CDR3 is TGTGCCACCAGCAGAGATTGGGCAGGGAACATTCAGTACTTC. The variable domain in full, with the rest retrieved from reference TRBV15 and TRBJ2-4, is DAMVIQNPRYQVTQFGKPVTLSCSQTLNHNVMYWYQQKSSQAPKLLFHYYDKDFNNEADTPDNFQSRRPNTSFCFLDIRSPGLGDTAMYLCATSRDWAGNIQYFGAGTRLSVL.

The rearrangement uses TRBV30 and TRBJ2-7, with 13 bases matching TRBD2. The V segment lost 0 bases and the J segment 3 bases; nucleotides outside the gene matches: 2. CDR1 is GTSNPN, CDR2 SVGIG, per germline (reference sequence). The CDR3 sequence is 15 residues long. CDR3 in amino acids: CAWSVGLAGVYEQYF. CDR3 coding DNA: TGTGCCTGGAGTGTAGGACTAGCGGGAGTCTACGAGCAGTACTTC.

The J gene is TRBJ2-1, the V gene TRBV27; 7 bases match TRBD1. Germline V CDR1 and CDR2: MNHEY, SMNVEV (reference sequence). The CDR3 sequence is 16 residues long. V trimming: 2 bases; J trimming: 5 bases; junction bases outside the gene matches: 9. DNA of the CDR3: TGTGCCAGCAGTTTAAAGGGGGCCTTACTCAACAATGAGCAGTTCTTC. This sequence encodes CASSLKGALLNNEQFF.

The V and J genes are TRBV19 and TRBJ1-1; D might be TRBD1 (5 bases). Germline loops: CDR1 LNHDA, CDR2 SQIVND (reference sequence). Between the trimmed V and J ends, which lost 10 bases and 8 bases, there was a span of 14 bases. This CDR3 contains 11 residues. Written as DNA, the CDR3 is TGTGCCACGCACCGGGGGGTGGAAGCTTTCTTT. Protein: CATHRGVEAFF.